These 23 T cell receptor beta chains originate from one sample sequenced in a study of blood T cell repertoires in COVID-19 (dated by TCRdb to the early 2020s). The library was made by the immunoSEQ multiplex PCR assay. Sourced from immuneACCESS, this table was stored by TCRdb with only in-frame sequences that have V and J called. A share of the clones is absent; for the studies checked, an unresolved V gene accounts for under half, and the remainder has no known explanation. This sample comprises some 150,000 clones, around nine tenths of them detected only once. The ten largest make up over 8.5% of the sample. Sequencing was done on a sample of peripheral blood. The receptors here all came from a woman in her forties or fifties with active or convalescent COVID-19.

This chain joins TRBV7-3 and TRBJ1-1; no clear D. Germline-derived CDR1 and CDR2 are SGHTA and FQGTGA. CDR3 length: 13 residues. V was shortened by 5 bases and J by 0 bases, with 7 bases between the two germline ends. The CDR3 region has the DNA TGTGCCAGCAGCCGAAACATGAACACTGAAGCTTTCTTT. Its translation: CASSRNMNTEAFF.

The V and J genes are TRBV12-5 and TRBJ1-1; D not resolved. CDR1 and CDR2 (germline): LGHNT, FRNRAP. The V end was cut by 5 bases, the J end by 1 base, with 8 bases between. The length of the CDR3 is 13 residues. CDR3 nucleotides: TGTGCTAGTGGTCACAAAGAGAACACTGAAGCTTTCTTT. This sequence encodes CASGHKENTEAFF.

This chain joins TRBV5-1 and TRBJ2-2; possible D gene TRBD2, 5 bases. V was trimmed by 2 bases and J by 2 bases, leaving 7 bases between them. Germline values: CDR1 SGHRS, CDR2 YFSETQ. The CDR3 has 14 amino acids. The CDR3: CASSLGGNTGELFF. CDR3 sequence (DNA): TGCGCCAGCAGCTTAGGAGGAAACACCGGGGAGCTGTTTTTT. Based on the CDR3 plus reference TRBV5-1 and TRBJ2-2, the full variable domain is KAGVTQTPRYLIKTRGQQVTLSCSPISGHRSVSWYQQTPGQGLQFLFEYFSETQRNKGNFPGRFSGRQFSNSRSEMNVSTLELGDSALYLCASSLGGNTGELFFGEGSRLTVL.

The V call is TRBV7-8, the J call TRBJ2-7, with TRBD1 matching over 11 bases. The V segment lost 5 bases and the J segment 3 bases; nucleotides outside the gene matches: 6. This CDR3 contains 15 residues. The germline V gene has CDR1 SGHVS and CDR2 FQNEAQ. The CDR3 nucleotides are TGTGCCAGCAGCCGCGGGACAGGGGGACTCTACGAGCAGTACTTC. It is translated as CASSRGTGGLYEQYF.

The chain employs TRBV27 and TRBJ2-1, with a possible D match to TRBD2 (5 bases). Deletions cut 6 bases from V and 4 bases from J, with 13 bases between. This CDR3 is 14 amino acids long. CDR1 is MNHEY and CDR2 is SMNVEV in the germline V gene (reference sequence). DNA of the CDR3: TGTGCCAGCAGCCCTCGGGCGGGTTACAATGAGCAGTTCTTC. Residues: CASSPRAGYNEQFF.

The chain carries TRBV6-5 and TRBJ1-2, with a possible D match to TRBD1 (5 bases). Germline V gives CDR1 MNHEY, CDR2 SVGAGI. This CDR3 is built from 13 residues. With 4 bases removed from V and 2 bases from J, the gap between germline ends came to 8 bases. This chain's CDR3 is CASSLTDNYGYTF. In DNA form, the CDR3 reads TGTGCCAGCAGTTTGACAGACAACTATGGCTACACCTTC.

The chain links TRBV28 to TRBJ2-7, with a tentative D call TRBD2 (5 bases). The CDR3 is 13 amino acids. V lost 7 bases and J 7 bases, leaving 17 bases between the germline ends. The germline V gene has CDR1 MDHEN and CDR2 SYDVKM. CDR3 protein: CASKTARRREQYF. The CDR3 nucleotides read TGTGCCAGCAAAACGGCGCGGAGGAGAGAGCAGTACTTC.

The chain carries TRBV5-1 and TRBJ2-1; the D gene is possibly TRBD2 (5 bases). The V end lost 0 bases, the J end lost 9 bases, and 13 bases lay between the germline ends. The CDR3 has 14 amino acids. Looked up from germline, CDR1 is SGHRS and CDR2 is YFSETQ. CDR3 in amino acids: CASSLVGLKPEQFF. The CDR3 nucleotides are TGCGCCAGCAGCTTGGTCGGACTGAAACCTGAGCAGTTCTTC.

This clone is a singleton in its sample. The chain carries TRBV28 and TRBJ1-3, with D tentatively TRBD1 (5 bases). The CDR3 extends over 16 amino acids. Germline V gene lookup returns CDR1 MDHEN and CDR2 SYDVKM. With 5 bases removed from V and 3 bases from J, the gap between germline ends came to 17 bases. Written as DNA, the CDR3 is TGTGCCAGCAGTCGGATAGTAGGGGAGGGTGGAAACACCATATATTTT. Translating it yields CASSRIVGEGGNTIYF.

The CDR3 region has the DNA TGTGCCAGCAGCCCGGGACAGGGGCTGTCAACCCTCCACTTT. As protein: CASSPGQGLSTLHF. The chain joins TRBV6-5 to TRBJ1-6, with TRBD1 matching 10 bases. The CDR3 consists of 14 residues. Germline lookup yields CDR1 MNHEY and CDR2 SVGAGI. V trimming: 6 bases; J trimming: 14 bases; junction bases outside the gene matches: 10.

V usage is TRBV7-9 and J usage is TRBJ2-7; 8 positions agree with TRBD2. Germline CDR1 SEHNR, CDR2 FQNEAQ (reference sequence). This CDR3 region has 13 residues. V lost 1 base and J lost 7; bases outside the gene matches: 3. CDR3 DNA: TGTGCCAGCAGCTTAGTCGGGAGGGGGGAGCAGTACTTC. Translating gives CASSLVGRGEQYF.

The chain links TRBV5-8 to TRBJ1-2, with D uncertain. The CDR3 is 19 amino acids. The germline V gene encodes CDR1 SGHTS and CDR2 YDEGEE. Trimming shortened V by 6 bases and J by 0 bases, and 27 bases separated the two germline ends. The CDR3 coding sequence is TGTGCCAGCACCCCCTATCGGGGTTCGTTCGAGATAACTAACTATGGCTACACCTTC. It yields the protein CASTPYRGSFEITNYGYTF. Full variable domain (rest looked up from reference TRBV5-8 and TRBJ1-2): EAGVTQSPTHLIKTRGQQATLRCSPISGHTSVYWYQQALGLGLQFLLWYDEGEERNRGNFPPRFSGRQFPNYSSELNVNALELEDSALYLCASTPYRGSFEITNYGYTFGSGTRLTVV.

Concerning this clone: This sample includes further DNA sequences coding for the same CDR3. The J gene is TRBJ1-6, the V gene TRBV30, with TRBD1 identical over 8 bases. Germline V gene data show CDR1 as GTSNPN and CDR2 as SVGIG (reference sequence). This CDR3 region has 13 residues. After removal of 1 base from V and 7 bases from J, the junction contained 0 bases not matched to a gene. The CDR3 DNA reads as TGTGCCTGGAGTGGGACAGGGAATTCACCCCTCCACTTT. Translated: CAWSGTGNSPLHF.

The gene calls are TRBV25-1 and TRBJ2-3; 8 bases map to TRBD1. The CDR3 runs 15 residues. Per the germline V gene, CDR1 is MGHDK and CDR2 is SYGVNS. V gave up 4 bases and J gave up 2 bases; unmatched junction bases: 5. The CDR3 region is CASSAGQGNTDTQYF. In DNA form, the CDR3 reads TGTGCCAGCAGTGCCGGACAGGGCAACACAGATACGCAGTATTTT.

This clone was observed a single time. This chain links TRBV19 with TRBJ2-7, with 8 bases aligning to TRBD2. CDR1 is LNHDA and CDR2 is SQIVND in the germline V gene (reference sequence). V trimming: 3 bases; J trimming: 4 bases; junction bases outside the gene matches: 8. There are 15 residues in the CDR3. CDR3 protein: CASSIEAGVSYEQYF. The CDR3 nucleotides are TGTGCCAGTAGTATTGAAGCGGGAGTTTCTTACGAGCAGTACTTC. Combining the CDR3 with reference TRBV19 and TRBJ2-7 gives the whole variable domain DGGITQSPKYLFRKEGQNVTLSCEQNLNHDAMYWYRQDPGQGLRLIYYSQIVNDFQKGDIAEGYSVSREKKESFPLTVTSAQKNPTAFYLCASSIEAGVSYEQYFGPGTRLTVT.

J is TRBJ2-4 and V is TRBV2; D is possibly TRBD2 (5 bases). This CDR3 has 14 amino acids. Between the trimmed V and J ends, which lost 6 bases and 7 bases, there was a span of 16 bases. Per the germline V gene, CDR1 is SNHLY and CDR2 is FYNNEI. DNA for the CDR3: TGTGCCAGCAGCGTTAGAGGGAGAGGGAACATTCAGTACTTC. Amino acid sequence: CASSVRGRGNIQYF.

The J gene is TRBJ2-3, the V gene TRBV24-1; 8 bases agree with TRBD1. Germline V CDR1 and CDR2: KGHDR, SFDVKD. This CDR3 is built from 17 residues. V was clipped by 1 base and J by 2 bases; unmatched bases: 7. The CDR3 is CATSDFRQGWDTDTQYF. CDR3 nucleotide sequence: TGTGCCACCAGTGATTTCCGACAGGGGTGGGACACAGATACGCAGTATTTT.

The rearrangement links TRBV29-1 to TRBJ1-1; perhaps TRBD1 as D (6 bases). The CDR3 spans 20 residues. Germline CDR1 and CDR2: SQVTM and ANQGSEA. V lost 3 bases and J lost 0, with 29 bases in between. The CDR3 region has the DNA TGCAGCGTTGAGGGTTTAACAGGGAAGCGGTTGCAAGGTATGAACACTGAAGCTTTCTTT. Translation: CSVEGLTGKRLQGMNTEAFF.

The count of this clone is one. Written as DNA, the CDR3 is TGTGCCAGCAGCAAACATTCGGGGGATGGCTACACCTTC. As protein: CASSKHSGDGYTF. V is TRBV7-2 and J is TRBJ1-2; a weak D match, TRBD1 (5 bases). The CDR3 has 13 amino acids. Germline lookup yields CDR1 SGHTA and CDR2 FQGNSA. The germline V and J ends were trimmed by 5 bases and 6 bases, with 13 bases remaining between them.

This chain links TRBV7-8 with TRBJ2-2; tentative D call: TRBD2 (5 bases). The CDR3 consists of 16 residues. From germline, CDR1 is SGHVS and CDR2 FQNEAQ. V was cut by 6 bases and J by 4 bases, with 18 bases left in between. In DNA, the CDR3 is TGTGCCAGCAGGTTGTATGTCGGCGCGGGCACCGGGGAGCTGTTTTTT. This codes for CASRLYVGAGTGELFF.

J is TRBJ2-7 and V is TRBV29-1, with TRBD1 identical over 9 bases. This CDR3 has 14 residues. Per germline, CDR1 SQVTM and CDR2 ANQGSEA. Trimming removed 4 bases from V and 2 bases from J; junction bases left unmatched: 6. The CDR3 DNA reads TGCAGCGTTGCGGGGGGACAGGGTACCTACGAGCAGTACTTC. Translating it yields CSVAGGQGTYEQYF.

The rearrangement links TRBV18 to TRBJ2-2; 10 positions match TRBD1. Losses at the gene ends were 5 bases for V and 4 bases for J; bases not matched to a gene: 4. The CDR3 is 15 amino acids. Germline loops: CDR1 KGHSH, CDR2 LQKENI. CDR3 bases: TGTGCCAGCTCAAGACAGGGGGCGAGCACCGGGGAGCTGTTTTTT. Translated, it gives CASSRQGASTGELFF.

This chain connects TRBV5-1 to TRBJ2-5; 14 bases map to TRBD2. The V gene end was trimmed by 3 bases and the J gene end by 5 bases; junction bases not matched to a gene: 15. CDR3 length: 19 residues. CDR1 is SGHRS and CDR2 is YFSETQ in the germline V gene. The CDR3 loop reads CASSSPSGLAGGMGETQYF. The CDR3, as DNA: TGCGCCAGCAGCTCACCTTCCGGACTAGCGGGGGGTATGGGGGAGACCCAGTACTTC.